This is a list of T cell receptor beta chains from one sample in a study of blood T cells in healthy people across ages. Via MiXCR, TCRdb re-called the 5' RACE reads, giving one row per CDR3 protein. The top ten clones hold 9.4% of a sample with fewer than 800,000 distinct CDR3 sequences, roughly 25% of them seen once. This same sample was also part of a study on T cells of mothers and their children.

The sequencing sample was made of blood. The origin of the receptors is a boy younger than 18 in good health. Each CDR3 is given with its conserved first and last residue. Fields, in order: clone size, V gene, J gene, D gene, CDR3 DNA, CDR3 protein. A D gene is named only where the DNA matches it firmly. Clone size appears in some rows only: once, few, many, or a class for an expanded clone.

few	TRBV5-5	TRBJ1-3	.	TGTGCCAGCAGCCGGGGCTATCTAATTGGAAACACCATATATTTT	CASSRGYLIGNTIYF
.	TRBV5-6	TRBJ1-4	.	TGTGCCAGCAGCTTGGCCGGGACGGAAAATGAAAAACTGTTTTTT	CASSLAGTENEKLFF
few	TRBV2	TRBJ2-5	.	TGTGCCAGCAGTGTTATCGGGAGACGGCAAGAGACCCAGTACTTC	CASSVIGRRQETQYF
few	TRBV20-1	TRBJ1-4	.	TGCAGTGCTAGCGAGGGACGGAGGAATGAAAAACTGTTTTTT	CSASEGRRNEKLFF
few	TRBV3-1	TRBJ2-1	.	TGTGCCAGCCGGCCCCGCGGAAGCTCCTACAATGAGCAGTTCTTC	CASRPRGSSYNEQFF
few	TRBV3-1	TRBJ2-3	TRBD2	TGTGCCAGCACGGAGACTAGCGCCTACACAGATACGCAGTATTTT	CASTETSAYTDTQYF
.	TRBV28	TRBJ2-5	TRBD1	TGTGCCACCCAACAGGGGTTAGAAGAGACCCAGTACTTC	CATQQGLEETQYF
.	TRBV5-1	TRBJ1-4	.	TGCGCCAGCAGCCCGGGACCGAATAATGAAAAACTGTTTTTT	CASSPGPNNEKLFF
few	TRBV7-3	TRBJ1-2	TRBD1	TGTACCAGCAGCGAATCCCGGGACAGGATCCCGGGCTACACCTTC	CTSSESRDRIPGYTF
few	TRBV2	TRBJ1-4	.	TGTGCCAGCAGGGGGACCTCCGCGGAGCGAAAACTGTTTTTT	CASRGTSAERKLFF
.	TRBV29-1	TRBJ2-2	TRBD1	TGCAGCGTTGCCGGGACAGGGAACACCGGGGAGCTGTTTTTT	CSVAGTGNTGELFF
few	TRBV3-1	TRBJ2-1	.	TGCGCCAGCAGCCAGGGTGCGGCTAGTGGGGACAATGAGCAGTTCTTC	CASSQGAASGDNEQFF
few	TRBV3-1	TRBJ2-7	.	TGTGCCAGCAGCCAAGAGGGCGGGCGTACCTACGAGCAGTACTTC	CASSQEGGRTYEQYF
.	TRBV19	TRBJ2-4	TRBD2	TGTGCCAGTAGTGACCCAGCGGGAGTAGTGGGAAACATTCAGTACTTC	CASSDPAGVVGNIQYF
.	TRBV9	TRBJ2-7	.	TGTGCCAGTGCCGGGGCAGATGACTACGAGCAGTACTTC	CASAGADDYEQYF
.	TRBV12-3/TRBV12-4	TRBJ1-4	.	TGTGCCAGCAGTTTAGGAGGGCGGGATGAAAAACTGTTTTTT	CASSLGGRDEKLFF
.	TRBV12-3/TRBV12-4	TRBJ2-3	.	TGTGCCAGCAGTATTAGCGGCAGAGTGAGAACAGATATGCAGTATTTT	CASSISGRVRTDMQYF
few	TRBV11-2	TRBJ2-6	.	TGTGCCAGCAGTTACGGGTGGGCCTCTGGGGCCAACGTCCTGACTTTC	CASSYGWASGANVLTF
many	TRBV14	TRBJ2-7	.	TGTGCCAGCAGCCACTACGACGACTACGAGCAGTACTTC	CASSHYDDYEQYF
.	TRBV20-1	TRBJ2-7	TRBD2	TGCAGTGCTTTGGCGGGGGGAGAGCAGTACTTC	CSALAGGEQYF
.	TRBV28	TRBJ2-7	.	TGTGCCAGCAAACCCGACAGCTACGAGCGGTACTTC	CASKPDSYERYF
few	TRBV2	TRBJ1-1	.	TGTGCCAGCCTAATTCAGGGAATGAACACTGAAGCTTTCTTT	CASLIQGMNTEAFF
few	TRBV20-1	TRBJ2-3	.	TGCAGTGCTAGAGGGGACTCCCACACAGATACGCAGTATTTT	CSARGDSHTDTQYF
.	TRBV5-5	TRBJ2-3	.	TGTGCCAGCAGCATTCTTTTGGGTAGCACAGATACGCAGTATTTT	CASSILLGSTDTQYF
few	TRBV4-1	TRBJ2-2	TRBD1	TGCGCCAGCGGCGGGACAGGGGGGATCACCGGGGAGCTGTTTTTT	CASGGTGGITGELFF
.	TRBV6-6	TRBJ1-5	.	TGTGCCAGCAGTTACGGTCCGGTCAATCAGCCCCAGCATTTT	CASSYGPVNQPQHF